These T cell receptor beta chains were read from a single sample in a study of T cell repertoires in cytomegalovirus infection. TCRdb re-called the reads with MiXCR, one entry per CDR3 protein. The sample gives 800,000 to 950,000 distinct CDR3 sequences, around a third of which show up once; 9.5% to 15% is in the top ten. Their target antigens are unknown. The sequences come from cultured CD8+ T cells from PBMCs, collected from culture after CMV antigen stimulation. These receptor sequences come from a human donor in good health (CMV status not recorded). Some clones in this sample may be carry-over from other donors' samples. CDR3s include the opening cysteine and the closing phenylalanine or tryptophan. Fields, in order: clone size, CDR3 length, V gene, J gene, D gene, CDR3 protein, CDR3 DNA. D genes are given only for firm matches. Clone size is stated in some rows and not others, as once, few, many or a class when expanded.

clone size: few; CDR3 length: 15; V gene: TRBV12-3/TRBV12-4; J gene: TRBJ2-1; D gene: TRBD2; CDR3 protein: CASSLRLAGGGEQFF; CDR3 DNA: TGTGCCAGCAGTTTAAGGCTAGCGGGGGGTGGGGAGCAGTTCTTC
clone size: .; CDR3 length: 13; V gene: TRBV7-3; J gene: TRBJ2-5; D gene: .; CDR3 protein: CASRIQRRETQYF; CDR3 DNA: TGTGCCAGCAGGATACAGAGGAGGGAGACCCAGTACTTC
clone size: few; CDR3 length: 18; V gene: TRBV2; J gene: TRBJ1-5; D gene: .; CDR3 protein: CASRGGVQDPTTYQPQHF; CDR3 DNA: TGTGCCAGCAGGGGGGGGGTTCAAGACCCAACGACCTATCAGCCCCAGCATTTT
clone size: .; CDR3 length: 16; V gene: TRBV7-9; J gene: TRBJ2-6; D gene: .; CDR3 protein: CASSFWEFSGANVLTF; CDR3 DNA: TGTGCCAGCAGTTTTTGGGAGTTCTCTGGGGCAAACGTCCTGACTTTC
clone size: many; CDR3 length: 15; V gene: TRBV7-6; J gene: TRBJ1-2; D gene: .; CDR3 protein: CASSLDVSANYGYTF; CDR3 DNA: TGTGCCAGCAGCTTAGACGTTTCAGCTAACTATGGCTACACCTTC
clone size: .; CDR3 length: 12; V gene: TRBV2; J gene: TRBJ2-3; D gene: .; CDR3 protein: CASRGRPDTQYF; CDR3 DNA: TGTGCCAGCAGGGGACGGCCGGATACGCAGTATTTT
clone size: .; CDR3 length: 15; V gene: TRBV11-2; J gene: TRBJ2-3; D gene: .; CDR3 protein: CASSLSQRGTDTQYF; CDR3 DNA: TGTGCCAGCAGCTTGTCACAGCGGGGCACAGATACGCAGTATTTT
clone size: .; CDR3 length: 16; V gene: TRBV7-8; J gene: TRBJ2-7; D gene: TRBD1; CDR3 protein: CASSHRGTGGRYEQYF; CDR3 DNA: TGTGCCAGCAGCCACAGAGGGACAGGGGGAAGATACGAGCAGTACTTC
clone size: .; CDR3 length: 15; V gene: TRBV9; J gene: TRBJ2-7; D gene: .; CDR3 protein: CASSVGGPSSYEQYF; CDR3 DNA: TGTGCCAGCAGCGTAGGAGGGCCCAGCTCCTACGAGCAGTACTTC
clone size: .; CDR3 length: 14; V gene: TRBV6-1; J gene: TRBJ2-5; D gene: TRBD2; CDR3 protein: CASTLSGGLETQYF; CDR3 DNA: TGTGCCAGCACCCTATCGGGGGGACTAGAGACCCAGTACTTC
clone size: .; CDR3 length: 15; V gene: TRBV15; J gene: TRBJ1-5; D gene: TRBD1; CDR3 protein: CVTSRDRGQRQPQHF; CDR3 DNA: TGTGTCACCAGCAGGGACAGGGGGCAAAGGCAGCCCCAGCATTTT
clone size: .; CDR3 length: 13; V gene: TRBV7-3; J gene: TRBJ1-1; D gene: .; CDR3 protein: CAGSPPGGTEAFF; CDR3 DNA: TGTGCCGGCAGTCCTCCGGGGGGGACTGAAGCTTTCTTT
clone size: few; CDR3 length: 19; V gene: TRBV6-6; J gene: TRBJ2-2; D gene: TRBD1; CDR3 protein: CASSYSRPGQGADTGELFF; CDR3 DNA: TGTGCCAGCAGTTACTCCAGACCGGGACAGGGGGCCGACACCGGGGAGCTGTTTTTT
clone size: .; CDR3 length: 13; V gene: TRBV19; J gene: TRBJ2-7; D gene: .; CDR3 protein: CASSIGQVGEQYF; CDR3 DNA: TGTGCCAGTAGTATTGGGCAAGTGGGTGAGCAGTACTTC
clone size: .; CDR3 length: 12; V gene: TRBV10-3; J gene: TRBJ1-5; D gene: .; CDR3 protein: CAISEGSQPQHF; CDR3 DNA: TGTGCCATCAGTGAAGGAAGTCAGCCCCAGCATTTT
clone size: .; CDR3 length: 16; V gene: TRBV20-1; J gene: TRBJ2-1; D gene: TRBD2; CDR3 protein: CSAEKRGVGIYNEQFF; CDR3 DNA: TGCAGTGCTGAGAAGCGGGGGGTGGGGATCTACAATGAGCAGTTCTTC
clone size: once; CDR3 length: 18; V gene: TRBV15; J gene: TRBJ2-7; D gene: TRBD2; CDR3 protein: CATSRGLAYLGRDYEQYF; CDR3 DNA: TGTGCCACCAGCAGGGGACTAGCTTATCTGGGAAGAGACTACGAGCAGTACTTC
clone size: .; CDR3 length: 14; V gene: TRBV3-1; J gene: TRBJ2-2; D gene: .; CDR3 protein: CASSGGWNTGELFF; CDR3 DNA: TGTGCCAGCAGCGGGGGCTGGAACACCGGGGAGCTGTTTTTT
clone size: .; CDR3 length: 14; V gene: TRBV4-1; J gene: TRBJ2-3; D gene: .; CDR3 protein: CASSYWASPDTQYF; CDR3 DNA: TGCGCCAGCAGCTACTGGGCCTCACCAGATACGCAGTATTTT
clone size: many; CDR3 length: 14; V gene: TRBV7-6; J gene: TRBJ2-2; D gene: .; CDR3 protein: CASTRGRGTGELFF; CDR3 DNA: TGTGCCAGCACCCGGGGCCGCGGCACCGGGGAGCTGTTTTTT
clone size: few; CDR3 length: 13; V gene: TRBV6-5; J gene: TRBJ2-1; D gene: .; CDR3 protein: CASTTQGYNEQFF; CDR3 DNA: TGTGCCAGCACCACTCAGGGGTACAATGAGCAGTTCTTC
clone size: .; CDR3 length: 13; V gene: TRBV27; J gene: TRBJ1-5; D gene: .; CDR3 protein: CASSLEVNQPQHF; CDR3 DNA: TGTGCCAGCAGTTTGGAGGTCAATCAGCCCCAGCATTTT
clone size: many; CDR3 length: 15; V gene: TRBV7-2; J gene: TRBJ1-1; D gene: .; CDR3 protein: CASSGRTKGDTEAFF; CDR3 DNA: TGTGCCAGCAGCGGGCGGACCAAGGGGGACACTGAAGCTTTCTTT
clone size: .; CDR3 length: 14; V gene: TRBV13; J gene: TRBJ2-7; D gene: .; CDR3 protein: CASSLGNRVHEQYF; CDR3 DNA: TGTGCCAGCAGCTTAGGTAACAGGGTCCACGAGCAGTACTTC
clone size: few; CDR3 length: 14; V gene: TRBV25-1; J gene: TRBJ1-4; D gene: .; CDR3 protein: CASSAYRDGEKLFF; CDR3 DNA: TGTGCCAGCAGTGCTTACAGGGACGGTGAAAAACTGTTTTTT
clone size: few; CDR3 length: 15; V gene: TRBV24-1; J gene: TRBJ2-3; D gene: .; CDR3 protein: CATSDLKGGTDTQYF; CDR3 DNA: TGTGCCACCAGTGATTTGAAAGGAGGCACAGATACGCAGTATTTT
clone size: few; CDR3 length: 16; V gene: TRBV28; J gene: TRBJ2-6; D gene: TRBD1; CDR3 protein: CASSLKGGPGANVLTF; CDR3 DNA: TGTGCCAGCAGCCTAAAAGGGGGCCCTGGGGCCAACGTCCTGACTTTC
clone size: few; CDR3 length: 17; V gene: TRBV19; J gene: TRBJ1-5; D gene: .; CDR3 protein: CASSITLQDYGNQPQHF; CDR3 DNA: TGTGCCAGTAGTATAACTCTACAGGACTATGGCAATCAGCCCCAGCATTTT
clone size: .; CDR3 length: 13; V gene: TRBV12-5; J gene: TRBJ2-2; D gene: .; CDR3 protein: CASGEGSTGELFF; CDR3 DNA: TGTGCTAGTGGGGAGGGGTCCACCGGGGAGCTGTTTTTT
clone size: many; CDR3 length: 14; V gene: TRBV7-2; J gene: TRBJ1-1; D gene: TRBD1; CDR3 protein: CASGQGAMDTEAFF; CDR3 DNA: TGTGCCAGCGGGCAGGGGGCGATGGACACTGAAGCTTTCTTT
clone size: .; CDR3 length: 18; V gene: TRBV28; J gene: TRBJ2-5; D gene: .; CDR3 protein: CASSVQGPNLLSQETQYF; CDR3 DNA: TGTGCCAGCAGCGTGCAGGGGCCAAACCTTTTGAGCCAAGAGACCCAGTACTTC
clone size: .; CDR3 length: 13; V gene: TRBV20-1; J gene: TRBJ2-7; D gene: .; CDR3 protein: CSAESRSNYEQYF; CDR3 DNA: TGCAGTGCGGAGAGTAGGTCCAACTACGAGCAGTACTTC
clone size: few; CDR3 length: 13; V gene: TRBV6-6; J gene: TRBJ1-2; D gene: .; CDR3 protein: CASSYFRGDGYTF; CDR3 DNA: TGTGCCAGCAGTTACTTTAGGGGGGACGGCTACACCTTC
clone size: few; CDR3 length: 16; V gene: TRBV25-1; J gene: TRBJ1-4; D gene: .; CDR3 protein: CASSELWTENYEKLFF; CDR3 DNA: TGTGCCAGCAGTGAACTATGGACTGAGAATTATGAAAAACTGTTTTTT
clone size: .; CDR3 length: 14; V gene: TRBV6-1; J gene: TRBJ1-6; D gene: .; CDR3 protein: CASSENQGNSPLHF; CDR3 DNA: TGTGCCAGCAGTGAAAACCAGGGAAATTCACCCCTCCACTTT
clone size: .; CDR3 length: 16; V gene: TRBV7-6; J gene: TRBJ1-2; D gene: TRBD1; CDR3 protein: CVSGPPTGDLNYGYTF; CDR3 DNA: TGTGTCAGCGGGCCCCCGACAGGGGATCTTAACTATGGCTACACCTTC
clone size: many; CDR3 length: 15; V gene: TRBV7-2; J gene: TRBJ2-3; D gene: .; CDR3 protein: CASTLSGGGTDTQYF; CDR3 DNA: TGTGCCAGCACCCTCAGTGGCGGGGGCACAGATACGCAGTATTTT
clone size: many; CDR3 length: 16; V gene: TRBV6-6; J gene: TRBJ2-1; D gene: TRBD2; CDR3 protein: CASSYSGGGYYNEQFF; CDR3 DNA: TGTGCCAGCAGTTACTCAGGCGGGGGTTATTACAATGAGCAGTTCTTC
clone size: few; CDR3 length: 13; V gene: TRBV19; J gene: TRBJ2-7; D gene: .; CDR3 protein: CASSMGGRNEQYF; CDR3 DNA: TGTGCCAGTAGTATGGGGGGCAGAAACGAGCAGTACTTC
clone size: .; CDR3 length: 17; V gene: TRBV11-2; J gene: TRBJ2-5; D gene: TRBD1; CDR3 protein: CASSLRTGTGWEETQYF; CDR3 DNA: TGTGCCAGCAGCTTGCGAACCGGGACAGGATGGGAAGAGACCCAGTACTTC
clone size: .; CDR3 length: 18; V gene: TRBV7-6; J gene: TRBJ1-3; D gene: .; CDR3 protein: CASSLAERGAGSGNTIYF; CDR3 DNA: TGTGCCAGCAGCTTAGCGGAAAGGGGGGCAGGCTCTGGAAACACCATATATTTT
clone size: .; CDR3 length: 14; V gene: TRBV4-2; J gene: TRBJ2-1; D gene: TRBD2; CDR3 protein: CASSQTGRGDEQFF; CDR3 DNA: TGTGCCAGCAGCCAAACTGGGAGGGGCGATGAGCAGTTCTTC
clone size: few; CDR3 length: 14; V gene: TRBV19; J gene: TRBJ2-2; D gene: .; CDR3 protein: CASSLLTHTGELFF; CDR3 DNA: TGTGCCAGTAGCCTGCTAACTCACACCGGGGAGCTGTTTTTT
clone size: few; CDR3 length: 13; V gene: TRBV25-1; J gene: TRBJ2-5; D gene: TRBD2; CDR3 protein: CASRNTGGETQYF; CDR3 DNA: TGTGCCAGCAGAAACACCGGGGGGGAGACCCAGTACTTC
clone size: few; CDR3 length: 16; V gene: TRBV7-2; J gene: TRBJ2-4; D gene: .; CDR3 protein: CASSLPDTTRRNIQYF; CDR3 DNA: TGTGCCAGCAGCCTTCCGGACACGACGCGTCGCAACATTCAGTACTTC
clone size: .; CDR3 length: 17; V gene: TRBV2; J gene: TRBJ1-5; D gene: .; CDR3 protein: CASSDRRQAAYVQRQHF; CDR3 DNA: TGTGCCAGCAGCGATAGGAGACAGGCGGCCTATGTTCAGCGCCAGCATTTT
clone size: .; CDR3 length: 16; V gene: TRBV12-5; J gene: TRBJ1-5; D gene: .; CDR3 protein: CASGFSQENSNQPQHF; CDR3 DNA: TGTGCTAGTGGTTTCTCCCAAGAGAATAGCAATCAGCCCCAGCATTTT